The rows below give T cell receptor beta chains drawn from one sample of a study of T-cell memory formation after mild COVID-19. TCRdb called the 5' RACE reads again in MiXCR, with one record for every CDR3 protein. The repertoire holds hundreds of thousands of distinct CDR3 sequences, with 20% to 25% as singletons. Sequencing was carried out using PBMCs or a T cell subset sorted from them (not recorded which). The receptors stem from a man aged 18-30 years who had mild COVID-19 (a few samples of this study predate the infection). Cell type and time point are not known. Each CDR3 is given with its conserved first and last residue. D genes are given only for firm matches. Clone size is shown for a subset of rows, as once, few, many or a class of expanded clone.

d_gene	j_gene	v_gene	abundance	CDR3aa
-	TRBJ2-5	TRBV6-5	few	CASSYFGTQETQYF
-	TRBJ1-4	TRBV20-1	-	CSARVDRGEKLFF
-	TRBJ1-5	TRBV6-1	-	CASSEGVVNQPQHF
-	TRBJ2-1	TRBV30	-	CGGATYNEQFF
-	TRBJ1-2	TRBV11-2	once	CASSLDRANGYTF
-	TRBJ1-1	TRBV29-1	-	CSVVPTEAFF
TRBD1	TRBJ2-7	TRBV7-6	-	CASSLGGTGGYEQYF
-	TRBJ2-5	TRBV5-1	few	CASRVQGMETQYF
TRBD1	TRBJ2-3	TRBV20-1	few	CSAGDRVADTQYF
-	TRBJ1-6	TRBV7-3	-	CASRSRKQIYNSPLHF
TRBD2	TRBJ2-7	TRBV7-2	-	CASSTGLGSSYEQYF
-	TRBJ2-1	TRBV2	-	CASSGWTAVNEQFF
TRBD1	TRBJ2-5	TRBV20-1	-	CSANRGRETQYF
-	TRBJ2-2	TRBV5-5	few	CASSPGAWDTGELFF
-	TRBJ2-3	TRBV7-2	many	CASSPTGTDTQYF
-	TRBJ2-1	TRBV7-6	-	CARRWGFRGNEQFF
TRBD2	TRBJ2-7	TRBV6-5	many	CASSFFWGGEQYF
-	TRBJ2-3	TRBV4-1	-	CASSPTGPYTDTQYF
-	TRBJ1-5	TRBV27	few	CASAVKGGDYQPQHF
TRBD1	TRBJ1-6	TRBV6-2/TRBV6-3	few	CASSYTPGQGSLNSPLHF
-	TRBJ1-5	TRBV28	many	CASSKGGSNQPQHF
TRBD1	TRBJ1-2	TRBV7-2	few	CASSSQGASFGYTF
-	TRBJ2-3	TRBV7-2	few	CASSLRFPWTPRGTQYF
-	TRBJ2-5	TRBV5-1	many	CASSLGGQETQYF
TRBD2	TRBJ2-1	TRBV7-9	few	CASDPGLAGGSSYNEQFF
-	TRBJ1-5	TRBV7-9	few	CASSPSGQPQHF
-	TRBJ2-1	TRBV20-1	-	CSASGGPFLDEQFF
-	TRBJ1-2	TRBV10-3	-	CAISSGGQYNYGYTF
-	TRBJ2-1	TRBV5-1	-	CASSLVRQALPYNEQFF
-	TRBJ2-5	TRBV20-1	few	CSARGQTVETQYF
-	TRBJ2-3	TRBV20-1	-	CSARADGAGTDTQYF
-	TRBJ2-1	TRBV12-3/TRBV12-4	-	CASSISRGEQFF
TRBD2	TRBJ2-3	TRBV19	-	CASSPQEGLAGYTQYF
-	TRBJ2-3	TRBV4-3	-	CASSPRVASDTQYF
-	TRBJ1-1	TRBV4-3	-	CASSALLRGTTEAFF
TRBD1	TRBJ2-5	TRBV12-3/TRBV12-4	few	CASSGRPGTGEETQYF
-	TRBJ2-3	TRBV7-9	-	CASSWGDPSTDTQYF
-	TRBJ2-6	TRBV29-1	few	CSCWTSGANVLTF